This TCR beta chain was documented in a study of blood T cell repertoires in COVID-19. With V trimmed by 0 bases and J by 4 bases, 9 bases remained unmatched. The CDR3 contains 18 residues. Germline CDR1 reads SGHTA; CDR2 reads FQGTGA. Method: immunoSEQ multiplex PCR; TCRdb's copy keeps in-frame clones and lacks some. The table records roughly 70,000 clones, 70% to 85% of them present only once. The receptor was isolated from a woman aged 60-70 years with acute or convalescent COVID-19. Sequencing used peripheral blood. The chain carries TRBV7-3 and TRBJ2-2; 9 bases agree with TRBD2. This CDR3 reads CASSLTPMGGRVTGELFF. The DNA of the CDR3 is TGTGCCAGCAGCTTAACCCCTATGGGCGGGAGGGTCACCGGGGAGCTGTTTTTT.